This T cell receptor (beta chain) was identified in a study of OX40 agonist ivuxolimab in advanced cancers. The wider study: Prior anti-PD-1, anti-PD-L1 or anti-CTLA-4 therapy did not bar entry, and more than 35% had some.

Here immunoSEQ multiplex PCR was the method, and the copy in TCRdb shows in-frame clones only, minus some. This sample has under 110,000 clones, with 90% found just once. This CDR3 region has 18 residues. Germline trimming cut 5 bases from V and 0 bases from J; bases unmatched to any gene: 7. CDR1 and CDR2 from the germline V gene are PRHDT and FYEKMQ (reference sequence). The sample was CD4+ or CD8+ T cells sorted from blood, taken in a trial of the OX40 agonist ivuxolimab. The J gene is TRBJ2-3, the V gene TRBV13; 14 bases line up with TRBD2. This receptor was identified in an adult with an advanced solid tumor such as melanoma, head and neck, liver or kidney cancer. The CDR3 region is CASSVTSGGAQSTDTQYF. The CDR3 coding sequence is TGTGCCAGCAGCGTGACTAGCGGGGGGGCCCAGAGCACAGATACGCAGTATTTT.